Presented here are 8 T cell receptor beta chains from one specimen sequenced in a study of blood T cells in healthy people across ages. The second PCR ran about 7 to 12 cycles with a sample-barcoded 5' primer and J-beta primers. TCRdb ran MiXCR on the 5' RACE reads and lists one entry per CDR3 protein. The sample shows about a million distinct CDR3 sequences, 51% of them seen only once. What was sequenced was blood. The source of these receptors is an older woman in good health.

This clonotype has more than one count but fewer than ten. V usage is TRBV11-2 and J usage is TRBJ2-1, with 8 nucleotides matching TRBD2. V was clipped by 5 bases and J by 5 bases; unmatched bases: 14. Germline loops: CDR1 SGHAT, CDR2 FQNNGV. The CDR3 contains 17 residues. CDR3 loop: CASSPGGGGLGDNEQFF. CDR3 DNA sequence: TGTGCCAGCAGCCCCGGCGGCGGGGGACTAGGGGACAATGAGCAGTTCTTC.

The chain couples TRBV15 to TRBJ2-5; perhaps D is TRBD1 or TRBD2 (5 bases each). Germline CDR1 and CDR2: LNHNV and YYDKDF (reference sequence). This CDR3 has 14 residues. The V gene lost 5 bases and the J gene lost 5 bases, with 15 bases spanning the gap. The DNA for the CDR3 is TGTGCCACCAGCGCCAGGGACCAATCGGAGACCCAGTACTTC. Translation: CATSARDQSETQYF.

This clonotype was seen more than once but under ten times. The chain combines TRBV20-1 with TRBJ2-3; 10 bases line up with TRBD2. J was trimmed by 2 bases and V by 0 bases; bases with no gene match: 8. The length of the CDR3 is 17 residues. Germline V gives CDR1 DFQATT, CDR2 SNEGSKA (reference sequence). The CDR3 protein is CSARDLELAGNTDTQYF. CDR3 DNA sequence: TGCAGTGCTAGAGATCTTGAACTAGCGGGAAACACAGATACGCAGTATTTT.

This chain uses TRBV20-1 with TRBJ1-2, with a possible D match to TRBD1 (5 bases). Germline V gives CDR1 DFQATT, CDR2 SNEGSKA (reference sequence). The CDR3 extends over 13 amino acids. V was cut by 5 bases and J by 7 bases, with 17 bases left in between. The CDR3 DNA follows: TGCAGTGCTGCCCAAGGCAGGGCTGCTGGCTACACCTTC. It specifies CSAAQGRAAGYTF.

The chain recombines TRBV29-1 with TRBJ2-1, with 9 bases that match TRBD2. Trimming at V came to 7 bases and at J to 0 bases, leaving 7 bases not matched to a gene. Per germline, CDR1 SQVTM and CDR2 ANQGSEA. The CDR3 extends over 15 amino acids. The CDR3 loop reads CSAGSGGNSYNEQFF. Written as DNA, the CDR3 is TGCAGCGCAGGCAGCGGGGGGAACTCCTACAATGAGCAGTTCTTC.

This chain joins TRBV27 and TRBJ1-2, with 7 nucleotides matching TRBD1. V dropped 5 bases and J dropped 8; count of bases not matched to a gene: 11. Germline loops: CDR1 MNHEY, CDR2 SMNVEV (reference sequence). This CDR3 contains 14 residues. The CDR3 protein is CASSITDRVGGYTF. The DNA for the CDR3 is TGTGCCAGCAGTATAACCGACAGGGTAGGGGGCTACACCTTC.

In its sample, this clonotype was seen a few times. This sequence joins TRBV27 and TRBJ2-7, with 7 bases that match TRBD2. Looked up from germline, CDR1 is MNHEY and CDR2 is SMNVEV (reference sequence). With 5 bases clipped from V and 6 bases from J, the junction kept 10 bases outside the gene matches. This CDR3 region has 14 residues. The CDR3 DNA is TGTGCCAGCAGTCGCGGCGGGAGTATTCTCGAGCAGTACTTC. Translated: CASSRGGSILEQYF.

CDR3 sequence: CASRAPGTGIYEQYF. CDR3 bases: TGTGCCAGCAGAGCCCCCGGGACAGGCATTTACGAGCAGTACTTC. This chain links TRBV28 with TRBJ2-7; 8 nucleotides line up with TRBD1. Germline CDR1 reads MDHEN; CDR2 reads SYDVKM. V was pared by 6 bases and J by 4 bases, with 11 bases of the junction left unmatched. The CDR3 has 15 residues.